Each of the 10 T cell receptor beta chains below was sequenced from the same sample in a study of cytomegalovirus exposure and HLA in healthy donors. PCR was performed using 60 Vbeta and 13 Jbeta primers. The data were produced by immunoSEQ multiplex PCR, yet TCRdb's version contains in-frame clones alone and is incomplete. The profile shows approximately 110,000 clones, approximately 80% of them singletons. The specimen was PBMCs. The receptor set was obtained from a human donor in good health.

The CDR3: CASSFAGYGTQYF. The CDR3, as DNA: TGTGCCAGCAGTTTTGCCGGGTATGGGACCCAGTACTTC. This chain joins TRBV27 and TRBJ2-5, with D unresolved. CDR3 length: 13 amino acids. Germline CDR1 and CDR2: MNHEY and SMNVEV (reference sequence). Trimming pared 3 bases from V and 7 bases from J, leaving 12 bases between.

CDR3 sequence reads: CASSQDYGAYEQYF. CDR3 bases: TGTGCCAGCAGCCAAGATTACGGTGCCTACGAGCAGTACTTC. This chain uses TRBV4-2 with TRBJ2-7; D gene ambiguous. The CDR3 has 14 amino acids. The V end lost 0 bases, the J end lost 2 bases, and 8 bases lay between the germline ends. Germline CDR1 and CDR2: LGHNA and YNFKEQ.

The genes are TRBV5-1 and TRBJ2-3; maybe TRBD1 (6 bases). V lost 2 bases and J 1 base, leaving 8 bases between the germline ends. The CDR3 loop spans 14 amino acids. Germline assignment: CDR1 SGHRS and CDR2 YFSETQ. The chain's CDR3 is CASSLTGRTDTQYF. The CDR3 DNA follows: TGCGCCAGCAGCTTAACAGGGCGCACAGATACGCAGTATTTT.

A word on this clone: Other nucleotide sequences from this sample produce the same CDR3. The V call is TRBV4-2, the J call TRBJ2-6; D not certain. Per germline, CDR1 LGHNA and CDR2 YNFKEQ. This CDR3 comprises 15 residues. With 0 bases removed from V and 1 base from J, the gap between germline ends came to 4 bases. The CDR3 loop is CASSQDSSGANVLTF. The CDR3, as DNA: TGTGCCAGCAGCCAAGACAGTTCTGGGGCCAACGTCCTGACTTTC.

This clone showed up just a few times. The rearrangement links TRBV19 to TRBJ2-3, with D unclear. Trimming removed 5 bases from V and 1 base from J, with 4 bases in between. Germline CDR1 is LNHDA and CDR2 is SQIVND (reference sequence). The CDR3 length is 12 residues. The CDR3, as DNA: TGTGCCAGTAGTGCAGGCACAGATACGCAGTATTTT. Its protein product is CASSAGTDTQYF.

The chain employs TRBV6-5 and TRBJ2-7, with a weak D call TRBD1 (6 bases). The V end lost 6 bases, the J end lost 1 base, and 16 bases lay between the germline ends. This CDR3 region has 15 residues. Germline loops: CDR1 MNHEY, CDR2 SVGAGI. CDR3 protein: CASSRQGFLSYEQYF. CDR3 nucleotide sequence: TGTGCCAGCAGCCGGCAGGGGTTTTTGTCCTACGAGCAGTACTTC.

The CDR3 protein is CASIPSGRGENGYTF. The CDR3 DNA follows: TGTGCCAGCATCCCGTCGGGACGGGGGGAAAATGGCTACACCTTC. The chain carries TRBV28 and TRBJ1-2, with D possibly being TRBD1 (5 bases). From germline, CDR1 is MDHEN and CDR2 SYDVKM. The V and J ends lost 7 bases and 6 bases respectively, with 21 bases between them. The CDR3 consists of 15 residues.

The chain recombines TRBV7-6 with TRBJ1-5; no definite D call. From germline, CDR1 is SGHVS and CDR2 FNYEAQ. The CDR3 sequence is 13 residues long. Trimming shortened V by 0 bases and J by 7 bases, and 7 bases separated the two germline ends. The CDR3 sequence is CASSLAARQPQHF. The CDR3 DNA follows: TGTGCCAGCAGCTTAGCCGCACGGCAGCCCCAGCATTTT.

This chain joins TRBV10-3 and TRBJ2-7; perhaps TRBD2 as D (5 bases). Germline CDR1 reads ENHRY; CDR2 reads SYGVKD. The CDR3 covers 13 residues. V was pared by 2 bases and J by 1 base, with 6 bases between. The CDR3 sequence: CAISEGSSYEQYF. CDR3 bases: TGTGCCATCAGTGAGGGGAGTTCCTACGAGCAGTACTTC.

The chain recombines TRBV19 with TRBJ2-5, with 9 bases fitting TRBD1. CDR1 and CDR2 (germline): LNHDA, SQIVND (reference sequence). The V gene end was trimmed by 4 bases and the J gene end by 4 bases; junction bases not matched to a gene: 16. The CDR3 is 18 residues long. Here the CDR3 DNA reads TGTGCCAGTAGTACTGATAGCACAGGGGGCGCGGGTATAGAGACCCAGTACTTC. It yields the protein CASSTDSTGGAGIETQYF.